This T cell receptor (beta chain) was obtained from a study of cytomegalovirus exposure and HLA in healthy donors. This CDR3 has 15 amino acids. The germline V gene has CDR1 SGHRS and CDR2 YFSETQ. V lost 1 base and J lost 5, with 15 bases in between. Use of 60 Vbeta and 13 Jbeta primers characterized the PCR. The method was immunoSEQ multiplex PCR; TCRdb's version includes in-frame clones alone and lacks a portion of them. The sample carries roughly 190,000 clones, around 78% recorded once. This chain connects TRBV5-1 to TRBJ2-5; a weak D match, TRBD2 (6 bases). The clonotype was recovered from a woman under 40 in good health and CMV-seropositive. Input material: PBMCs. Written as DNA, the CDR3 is TGCGCCAGCAGCTTGCGTTGGGCTAGCGAGGAGACCCAGTACTTC. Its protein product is CASSLRWASEETQYF.